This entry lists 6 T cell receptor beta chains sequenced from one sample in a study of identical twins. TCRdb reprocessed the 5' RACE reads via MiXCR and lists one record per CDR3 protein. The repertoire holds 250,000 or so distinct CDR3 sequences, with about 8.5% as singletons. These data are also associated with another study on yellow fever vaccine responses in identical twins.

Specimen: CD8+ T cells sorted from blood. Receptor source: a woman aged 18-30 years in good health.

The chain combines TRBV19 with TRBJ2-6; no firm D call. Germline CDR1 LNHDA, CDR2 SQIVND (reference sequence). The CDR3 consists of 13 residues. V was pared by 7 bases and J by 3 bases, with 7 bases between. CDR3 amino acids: CASTPDGANVLTF. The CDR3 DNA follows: TGTGCCAGTACCCCTGATGGGGCCAACGTCCTGACTTTC.

CDR3: CASTSGRAKDNEQFF. The CDR3 DNA reads as TGCGCCAGCACCAGCGGGAGGGCCAAGGACAATGAGCAGTTCTTC. The chain couples TRBV5-1 to TRBJ2-1; 10 bases are shared with TRBD2. Germline loops: CDR1 SGHRS, CDR2 YFSETQ. V shed 6 bases and J 5 bases; nucleotides not matched to a gene: 8. The CDR3 sequence is 15 residues long.

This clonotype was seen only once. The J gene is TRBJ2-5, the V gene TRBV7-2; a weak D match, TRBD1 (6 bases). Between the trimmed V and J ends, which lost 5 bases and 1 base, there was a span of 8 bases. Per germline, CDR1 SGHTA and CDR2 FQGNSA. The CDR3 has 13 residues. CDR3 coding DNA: TGTGCCAGCAGCGCAGGGGCCCAAGAGACCCAGTACTTC. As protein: CASSAGAQETQYF.

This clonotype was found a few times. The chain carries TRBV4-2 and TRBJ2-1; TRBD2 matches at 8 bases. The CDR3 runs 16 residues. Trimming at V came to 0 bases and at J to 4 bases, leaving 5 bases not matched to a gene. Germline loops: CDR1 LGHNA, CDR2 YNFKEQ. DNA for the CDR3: TGTGCCAGCAGCCAAGAACAAACTAGCGGTTACAATGAGCAGTTCTTC. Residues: CASSQEQTSGYNEQFF.

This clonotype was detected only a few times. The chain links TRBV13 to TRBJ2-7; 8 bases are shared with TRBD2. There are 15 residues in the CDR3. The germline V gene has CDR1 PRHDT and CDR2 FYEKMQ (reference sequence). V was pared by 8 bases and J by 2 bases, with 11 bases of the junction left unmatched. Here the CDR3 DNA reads TGTGCCAGCGGGATCACTAGCGGCGGCCCCTACGAGCAGTACTTC. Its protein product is CASGITSGGPYEQYF.

CDR3 nucleotides: TGCGCCAGCAGTGAAGGGACTACCCTACAAGAGACCCAGTACTTC. Its translation is CASSEGTTLQETQYF. The chain uses TRBV5-1 and TRBJ2-5; the match to TRBD2 covers 7 bases. The CDR3 is 15 amino acids. Germline assignment: CDR1 SGHRS and CDR2 YFSETQ. Trimming removed 5 bases from V and 2 bases from J; junction bases left unmatched: 9.